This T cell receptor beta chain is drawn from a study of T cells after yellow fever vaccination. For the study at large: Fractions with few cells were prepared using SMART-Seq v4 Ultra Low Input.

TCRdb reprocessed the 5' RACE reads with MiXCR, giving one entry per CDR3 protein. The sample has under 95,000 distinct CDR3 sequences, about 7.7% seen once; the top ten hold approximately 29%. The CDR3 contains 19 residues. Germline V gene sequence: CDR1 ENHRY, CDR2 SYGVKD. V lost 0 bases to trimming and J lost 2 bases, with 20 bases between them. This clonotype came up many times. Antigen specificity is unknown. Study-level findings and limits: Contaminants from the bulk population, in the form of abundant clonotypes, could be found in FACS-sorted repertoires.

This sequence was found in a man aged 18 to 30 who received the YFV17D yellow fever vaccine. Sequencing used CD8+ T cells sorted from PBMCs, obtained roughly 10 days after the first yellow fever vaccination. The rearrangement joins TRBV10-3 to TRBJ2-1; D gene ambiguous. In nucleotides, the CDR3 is TGTGCCATCAGTGAGTCGACCACACCTCGACTCGCAGCCTACAATGAGCAGTTCTTC. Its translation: CAISESTTPRLAAYNEQFF.